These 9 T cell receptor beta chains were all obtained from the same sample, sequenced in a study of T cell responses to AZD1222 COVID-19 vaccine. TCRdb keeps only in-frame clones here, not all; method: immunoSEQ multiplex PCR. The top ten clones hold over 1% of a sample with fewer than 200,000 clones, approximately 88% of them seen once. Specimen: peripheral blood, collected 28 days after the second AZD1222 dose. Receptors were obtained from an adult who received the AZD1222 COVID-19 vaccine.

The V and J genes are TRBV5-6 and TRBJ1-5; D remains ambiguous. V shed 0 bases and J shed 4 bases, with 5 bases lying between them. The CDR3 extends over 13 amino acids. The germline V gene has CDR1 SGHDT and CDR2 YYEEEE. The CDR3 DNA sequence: TGTGCCAGCAGCTTGGCTGGGAATCAGCCCCAGCATTTT. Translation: CASSLAGNQPQHF.

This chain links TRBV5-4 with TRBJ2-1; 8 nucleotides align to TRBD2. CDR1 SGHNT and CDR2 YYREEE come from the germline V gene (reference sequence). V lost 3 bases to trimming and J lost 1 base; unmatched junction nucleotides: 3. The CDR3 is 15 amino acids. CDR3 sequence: CASSSGLASYNEQFF. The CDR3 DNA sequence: TGTGCCAGCAGCTCCGGACTAGCTTCCTACAATGAGCAGTTCTTC.

In nucleotides, the CDR3 is TGCAGCGTTGAAGGGTGGGGGGCGCAGGATGGCTACACCTTC. Amino acids: CSVEGWGAQDGYTF. The chain carries TRBV29-1 and TRBJ1-2; perhaps TRBD1 as D (6 bases). This CDR3 spans 14 amino acids. V lost 1 base, J lost 6 bases, and 15 bases lay in between. Germline V gene data show CDR1 as SQVTM and CDR2 as ANQGSEA.

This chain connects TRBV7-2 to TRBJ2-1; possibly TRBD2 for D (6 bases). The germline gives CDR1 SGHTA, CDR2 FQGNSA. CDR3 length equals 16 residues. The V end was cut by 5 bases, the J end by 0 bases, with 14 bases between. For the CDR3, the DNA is TGTGCCAGCAGCGGCTTAGGTAGCGGCTCCTACAATGAGCAGTTCTTC. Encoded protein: CASSGLGSGSYNEQFF.

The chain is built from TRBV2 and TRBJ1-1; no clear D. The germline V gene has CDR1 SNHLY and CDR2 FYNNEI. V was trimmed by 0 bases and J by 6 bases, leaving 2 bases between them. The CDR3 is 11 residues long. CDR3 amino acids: CASSEAPEAFF. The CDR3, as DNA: TGTGCCAGCAGTGAAGCCCCTGAAGCTTTCTTT.

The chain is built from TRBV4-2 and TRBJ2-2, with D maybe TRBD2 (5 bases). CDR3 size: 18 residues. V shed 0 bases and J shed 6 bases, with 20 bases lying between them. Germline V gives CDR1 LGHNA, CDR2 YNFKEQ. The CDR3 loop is CASSQELEGRPEAGELFF. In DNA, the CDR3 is TGTGCCAGCAGCCAAGAGCTGGAAGGGCGACCGGAGGCCGGGGAGCTGTTTTTT.

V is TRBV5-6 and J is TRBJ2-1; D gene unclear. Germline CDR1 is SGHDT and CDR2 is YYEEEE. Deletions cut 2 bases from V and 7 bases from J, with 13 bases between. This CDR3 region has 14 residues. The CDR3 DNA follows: TGTGCCAGCAGCTTAGGCTGGGGTTCAAATGAGCAGTTCTTC. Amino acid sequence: CASSLGWGSNEQFF.

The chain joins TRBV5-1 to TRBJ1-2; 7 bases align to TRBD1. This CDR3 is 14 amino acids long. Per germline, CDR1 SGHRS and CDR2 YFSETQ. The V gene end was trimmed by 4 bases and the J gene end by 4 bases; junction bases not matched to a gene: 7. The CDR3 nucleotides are TGCGCCAGCAGCAAGGGGGACAGTGCCTATGGCTACACCTTC. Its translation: CASSKGDSAYGYTF.

The CDR3 is CASSPSGALPGDTQYF. The DNA of the CDR3 is TGTGCCAGCAGCCCCAGCGGGGCGCTGCCCGGGGATACGCAGTATTTT. The V and J genes are TRBV5-5 and TRBJ2-3; 7 positions match TRBD2. The CDR3 runs to 16 residues. V dropped 4 bases and J dropped 6; count of bases not matched to a gene: 14. Germline CDR1 is SGHKS and CDR2 is YYEKEE (reference sequence).